This T cell receptor beta chain was recorded in a study of yellow fever vaccine responses in identical twins. Overall study results and limits: Twin vaccine T cell responses reportedly seemed partly convergent, partly personalized.

MiXCR was run by TCRdb on the RT-PCR reads, yielding one entry per CDR3 protein. Among about 23,000 distinct CDR3 sequences, about three quarters were seen once, and the ten largest hold around 4.8%. As concerns this clonotype: Its antigen is as yet unknown.

The clonotype comes from a woman aged 18 to 35 who received the yellow fever vaccine. The sequencing here drew on T cells from blood (PBMCs), unsorted or a sorted subset (not recorded which), taken before or after yellow fever vaccination (not recorded which).

The CDR3 sequence is CASSLMSGDTETQYF. The CDR3 DNA follows: TGTGCCAGCAGCTTAATGTCGGGAGATACAGAGACCCAGTACTTC. V gene TRBV7-3 combines with J gene TRBJ2-5; D perhaps matches TRBD2 (6 bases). Germline V gives CDR1 SGHTA, CDR2 FQGTGA. This CDR3 has 15 residues. V lost 1 base and J lost 4, with 13 bases in between.